The 27 T cell receptor beta chains below all came from one sample that was sequenced in a study of shared clonotypes between healthy human individuals (dated by TCRdb to about 2020). Libraries were built with the immunoSEQ multiplex PCR assay. TCRdb retrieved this table from immuneACCESS and kept in-frame rearrangements only. Not all clones are present; in checked studies, unresolved V genes account for under half, and no reason is known for the remainder. Here the sample has roughly 2,000,000 clones; over 85% occur a single time. The top ten clonotypes cover about 1.6% of the sample. CD8 naive samples consisted of CD45RO-negative cells that were positively selected for CCR7, yielding a CD45RA+CCR7+ population without TemRA cells. The sample taken for sequencing was naive CD8+ T cells from PBMCs. Reading the label with the study, this specimen's cell subset or site is: CD45RA+CCR7+. The receptors originated from a man aged 18-30 years in good health. Some clones in this sample may be carry-over from other donors' samples.

This chain uses TRBV19 with TRBJ2-7; D is perhaps TRBD1 (6 bases). CDR3 length: 14 amino acids. CDR1 LNHDA and CDR2 SQIVND come from the germline V gene (reference sequence). Trimming shortened V by 5 bases and J by 5 bases, and 16 bases separated the two germline ends. CDR3 coding DNA: TGTGCCAGTAGTTTGAGGGGGAGTATCCACGAGCAGTACTTC. Translated, it gives CASSLRGSIHEQYF.

This chain uses TRBV27 with TRBJ2-7; 7 bases agree with TRBD1. CDR1 is MNHEY and CDR2 is SMNVEV in the germline V gene (reference sequence). This CDR3 is 16 amino acids long. With V trimmed by 4 bases and J by 2 bases, 11 bases remained unmatched. The CDR3 region has the DNA TGTGCCAGCAGTTCGGAAACAGGGGACCCGCCCTACGAGCAGTACTTC. It yields the protein CASSSETGDPPYEQYF.

This chain connects TRBV6-4 to TRBJ1-2; a weak D match, TRBD1 (6 bases). The CDR3 has 16 amino acids. Between the trimmed V and J ends, which lost 4 bases and 5 bases, there was a span of 20 bases. Germline V gene sequence: CDR1 MRHNA, CDR2 SNTAGT. The CDR3 spells CASSVKGTTRGYGYTF. In nucleotides, the CDR3 is TGTGCCAGCAGTGTAAAAGGGACAACTCGGGGGTATGGCTACACCTTC.

In this sample, this clone turned up once. The chain recombines TRBV7-9 with TRBJ1-3, with a weak D call TRBD1 (5 bases). Germline loops: CDR1 SEHNR, CDR2 FQNEAQ (reference sequence). Trimming shortened V by 4 bases and J by 0 bases, and 13 bases separated the two germline ends. The CDR3 is 16 residues long. CDR3 DNA: TGTGCCAGCAGCTCCGGGACCGTCGACTCTGGAAACACCATATATTTT. Translated: CASSSGTVDSGNTIYF.

The CDR3 region is CASSMTLNYGYTF. In DNA form, the CDR3 reads TGTGCCAGTAGCATGACACTCAACTATGGCTACACCTTC. This chain links TRBV19 with TRBJ1-2; D is undetermined. V dropped 6 bases and J dropped 2 bases, with 10 bases sitting between them. CDR1 LNHDA and CDR2 SQIVND come from the germline V gene (reference sequence). The CDR3 spans 13 residues.

This clone was found once. The chain couples TRBV11-3 to TRBJ2-7; D assignment may be TRBD1 or TRBD2 (5 bases each). Germline V gene sequence: CDR1 SGHNT, CDR2 YENEEA. This CDR3 spans 13 amino acids. Trimming took off 3 bases at V and 2 bases at J, with 8 bases between the two ends. CDR3 region: CASSLGPAYEQYF. In DNA form, the CDR3 reads TGTGCCAGCAGCTTGGGACCGGCCTACGAGCAGTACTTC.

V usage is TRBV5-8 and J usage is TRBJ1-5; D may be TRBD1 (5 bases). The CDR3 has 16 amino acids. Looked up from germline, CDR1 is SGHTS and CDR2 is YDEGEE. V was trimmed by 4 bases and J by 2 bases, leaving 16 bases between them. The DNA for the CDR3 is TGTGCCAGCAGCCTTTCCAGGCTACAGGGCAATCAGCCCCAGCATTTT. It encodes CASSLSRLQGNQPQHF.

V and J are TRBV9 and TRBJ2-3, with D possibly being TRBD1 or TRBD2 (5 bases each). Germline V gene sequence: CDR1 SGDLS, CDR2 YYNGEE. The CDR3 has 15 residues. V dropped 4 bases and J dropped 4 bases, with 16 bases sitting between them. This CDR3 is CASSPRGSVADTQYF. CDR3 DNA: TGTGCCAGCAGCCCCCGGGGCTCTGTGGCAGATACGCAGTATTTT.

DNA of the CDR3: TGTGCCAGCAGGCCTTTGGTGGGAGGTTCTTATAGTTCCTACAATGAGCAGTTCTTC. Translating gives CASRPLVGGSYSSYNEQFF. The chain joins TRBV27 to TRBJ2-1; a weak D match, TRBD2 (6 bases). The CDR3 loop spans 19 amino acids. The germline V gene has CDR1 MNHEY and CDR2 SMNVEV (reference sequence). V gave up 6 bases and J gave up 1 base, with 25 bases separating them.

The chain links TRBV5-4 to TRBJ2-1; D is undetermined. Trimming took 2 bases from V and 10 from J, leaving 7 bases between them. CDR3 size: 11 residues. From germline, CDR1 is SGHNT and CDR2 YYREEE (reference sequence). Here the CDR3 reads CASSFAGEQFF. CDR3 coding DNA: TGTGCCAGCAGCTTCGCCGGGGAGCAGTTCTTC.

The chain employs TRBV19 and TRBJ2-7, with unresolved D. Trimming removed 3 bases from V and 3 bases from J, with 12 bases in between. Germline V CDR1 and CDR2: LNHDA, SQIVND (reference sequence). The CDR3 covers 14 residues. CDR3 nucleotides: TGTGCCAGTAGTATCGGGCAGGATATCTACGAGCAGTACTTC. It specifies CASSIGQDIYEQYF.

The chain recombines TRBV27 with TRBJ1-4, with 8 positions matching TRBD1. V gave up 8 bases and J gave up 2 bases; unmatched junction bases: 4. This CDR3 spans 14 amino acids. Germline CDR1 is MNHEY and CDR2 is SMNVEV (reference sequence). The CDR3 protein is CASGDRGTNEKLFF. CDR3 nucleotides: TGTGCCAGCGGCGACAGGGGTACTAATGAAAAACTGTTTTTT.

The V call is TRBV9, the J call TRBJ2-6; 9 positions match TRBD1. This CDR3 spans 19 amino acids. The J segment lost 4 bases and the V segment lost 3 bases, leaving 14 bases of the junction unmatched. Germline CDR1 SGDLS, CDR2 YYNGEE. The CDR3 spells CASSEITGGGIAGANVLTF. As DNA, the CDR3 is TGTGCCAGCAGCGAGATTACAGGGGGCGGGATTGCAGGGGCCAACGTCCTGACTTTC.

The V and J genes are TRBV19 and TRBJ1-2; D possibly corresponds to TRBD1 (5 bases). V lost 7 bases and J lost 5, with 11 bases in between. This CDR3 is 12 amino acids long. Germline CDR1 is LNHDA and CDR2 is SQIVND (reference sequence). CDR3 protein: CASIGTRYGYTF. The CDR3 coding sequence is TGTGCCAGTATTGGGACGAGGTATGGCTACACCTTC.

The rearrangement uses TRBV7-6 and TRBJ2-1; a possible D gene is TRBD2 (6 bases). This CDR3 is built from 16 residues. Germline values: CDR1 SGHVS, CDR2 FNYEAQ. The V end lost 8 bases, the J end lost 4 bases, and 21 bases lay between the germline ends. In DNA form, the CDR3 reads TGTGCCAGCGGCAAAGAAGCTTGGGGGGATTACAATGAGCAGTTCTTC. It translates to CASGKEAWGDYNEQFF.

V gene TRBV5-6 combines with J gene TRBJ1-4, with 7 bases aligning to TRBD1. The CDR3 spans 14 residues. Losses at the gene ends were 2 bases for V and 8 bases for J; bases not matched to a gene: 6. Germline V gene sequence: CDR1 SGHDT, CDR2 YYEEEE. The CDR3 DNA is TGTGCCAGCAGCTTAGACGGACAGGCCGAAAAACTGTTTTTT. This sequence encodes CASSLDGQAEKLFF. Full variable domain (outside the CDR3, taken from reference TRBV5-6 and TRBJ1-4): DAGVTQSPTHLIKTRGQQVTLRCSPKSGHDTVSWYQQALGQGPQFIFQYYEEEERQRGNFPDRFSGHQFPNYSSELNVNALLLGDSALYLCASSLDGQAEKLFFGSGTQLSVL.

J is TRBJ1-1 and V is TRBV7-9; no firm D call. Trimming took 5 bases from V and 3 from J, leaving 16 bases between them. Germline V gives CDR1 SEHNR, CDR2 FQNEAQ (reference sequence). The CDR3 is 15 residues long. CDR3 coding DNA: TGTGCCAGCAGCGCGCGTACGGGGAGCGACACTGAAGCTTTCTTT. It codes for CASSARTGSDTEAFF.

This clone was observed once. The V gene is TRBV10-3, the J gene TRBJ2-3; 8 nucleotides agree with TRBD1. The V gene's germline CDR1 is ENHRY and CDR2 SYGVKD. The CDR3 consists of 15 residues. With V trimmed by 10 bases and J by 4 bases, 13 bases remained unmatched. CDR3 sequence reads: CATFAAGQVPDTQYF. As DNA, the CDR3 is TGTGCCACCTTCGCCGCGGGACAGGTCCCAGATACGCAGTATTTT.

The chain couples TRBV28 to TRBJ1-4, with D uncertain. CDR1 is MDHEN, CDR2 SYDVKM, per germline. There are 12 residues in the CDR3. V lost 0 bases to trimming and J lost 8 bases, with 4 bases between them. CDR3 nucleotide sequence: TGTGCCAGCAGTTTATGGAGGGAAAAACTGTTTTTT. Amino acids: CASSLWREKLFF.

A remark on this clone: Other DNA sequences in this specimen translate into the identical CDR3. The rearrangement joins TRBV9 to TRBJ2-3; no clear D gene. The V end was cut by 0 bases, the J end by 0 bases, with 8 bases between. CDR1 is SGDLS, CDR2 YYNGEE, per germline. CDR3 size: 15 residues. This CDR3 reads CASSVGVSSTDTQYF. The CDR3 nucleotides read TGTGCCAGCAGCGTAGGTGTGTCTAGCACAGATACGCAGTATTTT.

The chain couples TRBV28 to TRBJ2-7; the D gene could be TRBD1 or TRBD2 (5 bases each). Trimming left V 6 bases short and J 0 bases short, with 21 bases between. The CDR3 sequence is 17 residues long. Germline loops: CDR1 MDHEN, CDR2 SYDVKM. CDR3 loop: CASRGVLEGPSSYEQYF. The CDR3 DNA is TGTGCCAGCAGAGGAGTTTTAGAGGGACCAAGCTCCTACGAGCAGTACTTC.

The J gene is TRBJ1-5, the V gene TRBV27; no reliable D call. The CDR3 covers 17 residues. Per germline, CDR1 MNHEY and CDR2 SMNVEV (reference sequence). V was pared by 4 bases and J by 2 bases, with 18 bases between. DNA of the CDR3: TGTGCCAGCAGTTCCTGGAGTAGGGAGGCGGGCAATCAGCCCCAGCATTTT. This gives the protein CASSSWSREAGNQPQHF.

This clone was found once. This chain connects TRBV28 to TRBJ1-1; tentative D call: TRBD1 (5 bases). V shed 3 bases and J shed 3 bases, with 23 bases lying between them. The CDR3 covers 18 residues. Germline V gene lookup returns CDR1 MDHEN and CDR2 SYDVKM. The CDR3 protein is CASSFFRDLLSVDTEAFF. The CDR3, as DNA: TGTGCCAGCAGTTTTTTCCGGGACCTCCTATCGGTGGACACTGAAGCTTTCTTT.

This clone has just one count. This chain joins TRBV6-1 and TRBJ2-1; 7 positions agree with TRBD2. From germline, CDR1 is MNHNS and CDR2 SASEGT. The V and J ends lost 6 bases and 8 bases, in that order; junction bases with no gene match: 10. CDR3 length: 14 amino acids. The CDR3 reads CASSPGTNGDEQFF. CDR3 DNA: TGTGCCAGCAGCCCCGGGACTAACGGCGATGAGCAGTTCTTC.

In this sample, this clone turned up a few times. V is TRBV27 and J is TRBJ1-1; D call uncertain. V was clipped by 1 base and J by 1 base, with 4 bases between them. CDR3 length: 13 residues. Germline CDR1 MNHEY, CDR2 SMNVEV (reference sequence). CDR3 in DNA: TGTGCCAGCAGTTTATTCAGGAACACTGAAGCTTTCTTT. Its translation: CASSLFRNTEAFF.

Note on this clone: The sample carries other DNA sequences with the same CDR3. The chain carries TRBV7-2 and TRBJ2-7, with 7 bases that match TRBD2. Trimming removed 5 bases from V and 3 bases from J; junction bases left unmatched: 4. This CDR3 region has 13 residues. Germline values: CDR1 SGHTA, CDR2 FQGNSA. The CDR3 DNA reads as TGTGCCAGCAGCCCTGGACTAGGCTACGAGCAGTACTTC. This encodes CASSPGLGYEQYF.

This rearrangement joins TRBV5-6 to TRBJ2-7; D remains unclear. CDR1 is SGHDT, CDR2 YYEEEE, per germline. V was trimmed by 0 bases and J by 6 bases, leaving 10 bases between them. The CDR3 is 13 residues long. The chain's CDR3 is CASSLEPAGEQYF. The DNA of the CDR3 is TGTGCCAGCAGCTTGGAGCCCGCAGGCGAGCAGTACTTC.